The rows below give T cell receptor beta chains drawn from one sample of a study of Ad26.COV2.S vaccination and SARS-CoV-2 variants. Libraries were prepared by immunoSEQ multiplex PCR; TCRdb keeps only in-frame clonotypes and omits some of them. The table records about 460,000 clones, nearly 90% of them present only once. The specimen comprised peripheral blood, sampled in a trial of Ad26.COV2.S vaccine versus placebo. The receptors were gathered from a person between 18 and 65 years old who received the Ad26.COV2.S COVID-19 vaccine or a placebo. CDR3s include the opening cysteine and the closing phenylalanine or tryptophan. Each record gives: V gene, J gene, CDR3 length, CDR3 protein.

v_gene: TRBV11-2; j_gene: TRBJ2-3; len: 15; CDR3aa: CASSFSSGDTDTQYF
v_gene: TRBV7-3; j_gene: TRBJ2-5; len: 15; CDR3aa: CASSLGGGSQETQYF
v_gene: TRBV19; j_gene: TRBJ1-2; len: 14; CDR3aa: CASGTGATSGGYTF
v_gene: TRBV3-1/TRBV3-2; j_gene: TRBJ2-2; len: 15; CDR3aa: CASSPKTSSPGELFF
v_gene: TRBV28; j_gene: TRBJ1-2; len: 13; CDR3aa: CASSQGGGGGYTF
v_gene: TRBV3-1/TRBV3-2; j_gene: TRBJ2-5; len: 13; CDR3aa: CASSQQGAETQYF
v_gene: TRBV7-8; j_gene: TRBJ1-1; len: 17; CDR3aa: CASSLTTAGQGGFAAFF
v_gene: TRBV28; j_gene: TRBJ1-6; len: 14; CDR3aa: CASSLSRGGSPLHF
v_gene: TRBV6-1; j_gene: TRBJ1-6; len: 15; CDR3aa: CASSEGSSIGSPLHF
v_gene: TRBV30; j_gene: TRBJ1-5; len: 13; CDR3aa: CAWGQYSNQPQHF
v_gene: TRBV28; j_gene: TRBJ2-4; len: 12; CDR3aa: CASSLRGGLEYF
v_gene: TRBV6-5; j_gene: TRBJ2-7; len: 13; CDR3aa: CASSYGTDYEQYF
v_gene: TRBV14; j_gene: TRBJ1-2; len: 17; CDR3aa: CASSQPRTGGFSYGYTF
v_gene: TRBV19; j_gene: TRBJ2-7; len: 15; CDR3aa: CASRPGQGFSYEQYF
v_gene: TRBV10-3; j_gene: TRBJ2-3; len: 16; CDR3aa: CAISAPGGGFTDTQYF
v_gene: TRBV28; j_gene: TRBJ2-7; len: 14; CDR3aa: CASSRLASAGEQYF
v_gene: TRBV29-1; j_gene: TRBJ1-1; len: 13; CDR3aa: CSVERGRGAEAFF
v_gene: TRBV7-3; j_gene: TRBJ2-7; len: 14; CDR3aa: CASSKTSGSYEQYF
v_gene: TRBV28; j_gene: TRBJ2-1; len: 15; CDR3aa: CASSSLAGGNSEQFF
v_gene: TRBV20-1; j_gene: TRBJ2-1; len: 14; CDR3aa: CSASSQSRYNEQFF
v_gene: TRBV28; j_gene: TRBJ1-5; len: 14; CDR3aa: CASSRTGNNQPQHF
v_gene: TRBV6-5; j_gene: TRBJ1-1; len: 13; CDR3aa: CASSYPGGTEAFF
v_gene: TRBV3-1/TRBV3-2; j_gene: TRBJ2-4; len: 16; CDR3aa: CASSQALAGAKNIQYF
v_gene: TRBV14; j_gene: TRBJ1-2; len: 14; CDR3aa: CASSQSPGRLIYTF
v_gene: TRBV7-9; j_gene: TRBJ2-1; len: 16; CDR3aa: CASSSSRDRASNEQFF
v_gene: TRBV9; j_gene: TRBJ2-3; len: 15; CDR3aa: CASSVDARVGDTQYF
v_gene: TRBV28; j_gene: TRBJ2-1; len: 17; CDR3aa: CASSFGQSHNPSNEQFF
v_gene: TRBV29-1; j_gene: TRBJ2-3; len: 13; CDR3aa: CSVEPSGRDTQYF
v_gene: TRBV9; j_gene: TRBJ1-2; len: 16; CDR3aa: CASSLPSQGAFYGYTF
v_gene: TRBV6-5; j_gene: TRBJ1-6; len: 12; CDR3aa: CASNAVGSPLHF
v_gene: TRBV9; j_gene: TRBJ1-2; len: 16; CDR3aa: CASSGTAPSTNYGYTF
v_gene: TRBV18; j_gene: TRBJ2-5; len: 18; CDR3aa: CASSPGAGAGREKETQYF
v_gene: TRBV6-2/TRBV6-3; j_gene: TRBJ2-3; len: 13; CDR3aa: CASSYTSLNTQYF
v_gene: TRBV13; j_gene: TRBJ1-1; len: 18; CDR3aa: CASSLHRGQVGLNTEAFF
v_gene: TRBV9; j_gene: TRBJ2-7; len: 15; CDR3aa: CASSVAGGSSYEQYF
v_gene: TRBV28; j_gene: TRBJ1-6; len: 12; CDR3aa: CASISGNSPLHF
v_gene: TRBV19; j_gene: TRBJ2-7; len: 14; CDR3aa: CASSIGGSSYEQYF
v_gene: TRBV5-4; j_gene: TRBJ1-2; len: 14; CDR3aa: CASSRPGTGNGYTF
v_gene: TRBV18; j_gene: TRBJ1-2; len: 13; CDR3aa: CASSPDGVYGYTF
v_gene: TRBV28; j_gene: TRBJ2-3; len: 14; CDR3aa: CASTSPGGTDTQYF